These T cell receptor beta chains were read from a single sample in a study of T cells after yellow fever vaccination. TCRdb reprocessed the 5' RACE reads with MiXCR, giving one entry per CDR3 protein. The table records hundreds of thousands of distinct CDR3 sequences, under 14% of them present only once. Source: PBMCs, taken on the day of the first yellow fever vaccination. The receptors here all came from a man aged 18 to 35 who received the YFV17D yellow fever vaccine. The CDR3 runs from the conserved cysteine through the conserved F or W. The D gene is left open where the match is weak. For some rows the clone size is stated as once, few or many, or as a class when expanded; others skip it.

CDR3 protein: CASSLGLAYEQYF; CDR3 DNA: TGTGCCAGCAGCTTAGGTCTGGCCTACGAGCAGTACTTC; CDR3 length: 13; V gene: TRBV7-8; J gene: TRBJ2-7; D gene: NA; clone size: NA
CDR3 protein: CATSGGQGFYNEQFF; CDR3 DNA: TGTGCCACCAGTGGTGGACAGGGGTTCTACAATGAGCAGTTCTTC; CDR3 length: 15; V gene: TRBV24-1; J gene: TRBJ2-1; D gene: TRBD1; clone size: NA
CDR3 protein: CASSLADYTGELFF; CDR3 DNA: TGTGCCAGCAGCTTAGCGGACTACACCGGGGAGCTGTTTTTT; CDR3 length: 14; V gene: TRBV7-2; J gene: TRBJ2-2; D gene: NA; clone size: NA
CDR3 protein: CASSRRWVSNQPQHF; CDR3 DNA: TGCGCCAGCAGCCGGCGGTGGGTGAGCAATCAGCCCCAGCATTTT; CDR3 length: 15; V gene: TRBV4-1; J gene: TRBJ1-5; D gene: NA; clone size: few
CDR3 protein: CASSDILLRRGPSNQPQHF; CDR3 DNA: TGTGCCAGCAGCGACATTCTCCTCCGTCGAGGGCCTAGCAATCAGCCCCAGCATTTT; CDR3 length: 19; V gene: TRBV6-4; J gene: TRBJ1-5; D gene: NA; clone size: few
CDR3 protein: CASSLEQGARVCEQFF; CDR3 DNA: TGTGCCAGCAGTTTAGAACAGGGGGCGCGAGTATGTGAGCAGTTCTTC; CDR3 length: 16; V gene: TRBV12-3/TRBV12-4; J gene: TRBJ2-1; D gene: TRBD1; clone size: few
CDR3 protein: CASSYAQASHNEQFF; CDR3 DNA: TGTGCCAGCAGTTACGCCCAGGCCTCTCACAATGAGCAGTTCTTC; CDR3 length: 15; V gene: TRBV6-5; J gene: TRBJ2-1; D gene: NA; clone size: NA
CDR3 protein: CASSLTSGGAHEQFF; CDR3 DNA: TGTGCCAGCAGCCTCACTAGCGGGGGGGCCCATGAGCAGTTCTTC; CDR3 length: 15; V gene: TRBV4-2; J gene: TRBJ2-1; D gene: TRBD2; clone size: NA
CDR3 protein: CASGWGTSGLYEQYF; CDR3 DNA: TGCGCCAGCGGCTGGGGGACTAGCGGGCTTTACGAGCAGTACTTC; CDR3 length: 15; V gene: TRBV5-1; J gene: TRBJ2-7; D gene: TRBD2; clone size: NA
CDR3 protein: CASSLEAGTRETQYF; CDR3 DNA: TGCGCCAGCAGCTTGGAAGCGGGGACTCGAGAGACCCAGTACTTC; CDR3 length: 15; V gene: TRBV5-1; J gene: TRBJ2-5; D gene: TRBD2; clone size: many
CDR3 protein: CASSLTVTNEQFF; CDR3 DNA: TGTGCCAGCAGTTTGACGGTTACGAATGAGCAGTTCTTC; CDR3 length: 13; V gene: TRBV28; J gene: TRBJ2-1; D gene: NA; clone size: few
CDR3 protein: CASSLGPHNEQFF; CDR3 DNA: TGTGCCAGCAGTTTAGGGCCCCACAATGAGCAGTTCTTC; CDR3 length: 13; V gene: TRBV12-3/TRBV12-4; J gene: TRBJ2-1; D gene: NA; clone size: many
CDR3 protein: CASSPRNKYNEQFF; CDR3 DNA: TGTGCCAGCAGCCCCAGGAACAAATACAATGAGCAGTTCTTC; CDR3 length: 14; V gene: TRBV7-8; J gene: TRBJ2-1; D gene: NA; clone size: NA
CDR3 protein: CASSQGQRGSDTQYF; CDR3 DNA: TGTGCCAGCAGCCAAGGCCAGCGGGGATCAGATACGCAGTATTTT; CDR3 length: 15; V gene: TRBV14; J gene: TRBJ2-3; D gene: TRBD2; clone size: NA
CDR3 protein: CSARDVLAGVQETQYF; CDR3 DNA: TGCAGTGCTAGAGATGTCCTAGCGGGGGTCCAAGAGACCCAGTACTTC; CDR3 length: 16; V gene: TRBV20-1; J gene: TRBJ2-5; D gene: TRBD2; clone size: few
CDR3 protein: CASKGGSFLNTGELFF; CDR3 DNA: TGTGCCAGCAAGGGTGGGAGCTTCTTGAACACCGGGGAGCTGTTTTTT; CDR3 length: 16; V gene: TRBV2; J gene: TRBJ2-2; D gene: NA; clone size: few
CDR3 protein: CASSLSASGGPYNEQFF; CDR3 DNA: TGTGCCAGCAGTTTATCGGCTAGCGGGGGGCCGTACAATGAGCAGTTCTTC; CDR3 length: 17; V gene: TRBV27; J gene: TRBJ2-1; D gene: TRBD2; clone size: few
CDR3 protein: CASSQDIGAGTGYGYTF; CDR3 DNA: TGTGCCAGCAGCCAAGATATCGGGGCGGGGACTGGGTATGGCTACACCTTC; CDR3 length: 17; V gene: TRBV4-2; J gene: TRBJ1-2; D gene: NA; clone size: NA
CDR3 protein: CSARDGWRGSSYNEQFF; CDR3 DNA: TGCAGTGCTAGAGATGGTTGGCGGGGGAGCTCCTACAATGAGCAGTTCTTC; CDR3 length: 17; V gene: TRBV20-1; J gene: TRBJ2-1; D gene: TRBD2; clone size: NA
CDR3 protein: CASREGAGTEAFF; CDR3 DNA: TGTGCCAGCAGGGAGGGGGCCGGCACTGAAGCTTTCTTT; CDR3 length: 13; V gene: TRBV2; J gene: TRBJ1-1; D gene: TRBD1; clone size: NA
CDR3 protein: CASSLALGRYEQYF; CDR3 DNA: TGTGCCAGCAGCTTGGCGCTAGGGAGGTACGAGCAGTACTTC; CDR3 length: 14; V gene: TRBV5-5; J gene: TRBJ2-7; D gene: NA; clone size: NA
CDR3 protein: CASSRPGVAGGTDTQYF; CDR3 DNA: TGTGCCAGCAGTCGCCCTGGTGTAGCGGGGGGCACAGATACGCAGTATTTT; CDR3 length: 17; V gene: TRBV6-1; J gene: TRBJ2-3; D gene: TRBD2; clone size: few
CDR3 protein: CASTLRGGPFFLQETQYF; CDR3 DNA: TGTGCCAGCACCCTGCGGGGAGGCCCTTTTTTCCTTCAAGAGACCCAGTACTTC; CDR3 length: 18; V gene: TRBV7-3; J gene: TRBJ2-5; D gene: NA; clone size: NA
CDR3 protein: CSASDPNRETQYF; CDR3 DNA: TGCAGTGCTAGCGACCCGAACCGGGAGACCCAGTACTTC; CDR3 length: 13; V gene: TRBV20-1; J gene: TRBJ2-5; D gene: NA; clone size: NA
CDR3 protein: CATSAGRGNSNQPQHF; CDR3 DNA: TGTGCCACCAGTGCCGGTAGGGGGAATAGCAATCAGCCCCAGCATTTT; CDR3 length: 16; V gene: TRBV24-1; J gene: TRBJ1-5; D gene: NA; clone size: NA
CDR3 protein: CASSLGQGRTDTQYF; CDR3 DNA: TGTGCCAGCAGTTTGGGACAGGGACGCACAGATACGCAGTATTTT; CDR3 length: 15; V gene: TRBV12-3/TRBV12-4; J gene: TRBJ2-3; D gene: TRBD1; clone size: many
CDR3 protein: CASSQVQGSGELFF; CDR3 DNA: TGTGCCAGCAGCCAAGTTCAGGGTTCGGGGGAGCTGTTTTTT; CDR3 length: 14; V gene: TRBV14; J gene: TRBJ2-2; D gene: NA; clone size: NA
CDR3 protein: CASSRGENEKLFF; CDR3 DNA: TGTGCCTCCAGCAGGGGGGAGAATGAAAAACTGTTTTTT; CDR3 length: 13; V gene: TRBV10-3; J gene: TRBJ1-4; D gene: TRBD1; clone size: NA
CDR3 protein: CASSQGDRRSTDTQYF; CDR3 DNA: TGCGCCAGCAGCCAGGGGGACAGGCGTAGCACAGATACGCAGTATTTT; CDR3 length: 16; V gene: TRBV4-1; J gene: TRBJ2-3; D gene: TRBD1; clone size: few
CDR3 protein: CASSLISGGVNEQFF; CDR3 DNA: TGCGCCAGCAGCTTGATTAGCGGGGGGGTTAATGAGCAGTTCTTC; CDR3 length: 15; V gene: TRBV5-1; J gene: TRBJ2-1; D gene: TRBD2; clone size: many
CDR3 protein: CASSSGGRNPGNTIYF; CDR3 DNA: TGTGCCAGCAGTTCGGGGGGGCGCAATCCTGGAAACACCATATATTTT; CDR3 length: 16; V gene: TRBV6-5; J gene: TRBJ1-3; D gene: NA; clone size: few
CDR3 protein: CSVRSGTTGTEAFF; CDR3 DNA: TGCAGCGTTCGAAGTGGGACCACCGGGACTGAAGCTTTCTTT; CDR3 length: 14; V gene: TRBV29-1; J gene: TRBJ1-1; D gene: NA; clone size: few
CDR3 protein: CASSIRGPRYGYTF; CDR3 DNA: TGTGCCAGCAGCATCAGGGGCCCCCGCTATGGCTACACCTTC; CDR3 length: 14; V gene: TRBV6-1; J gene: TRBJ1-2; D gene: NA; clone size: few
CDR3 protein: CASSQEGRGGEKLFF; CDR3 DNA: TGCGCCAGCAGCCAAGAAGGCAGGGGGGGCGAAAAACTGTTTTTT; CDR3 length: 15; V gene: TRBV4-3; J gene: TRBJ1-4; D gene: TRBD1; clone size: NA
CDR3 protein: CASSPPGAPRNTGELFF; CDR3 DNA: TGTGCCAGCAGCCCCCCCGGGGCACCAAGAAACACCGGGGAGCTGTTTTTT; CDR3 length: 17; V gene: TRBV7-2; J gene: TRBJ2-2; D gene: NA; clone size: NA
CDR3 protein: CSARDWASDTF; CDR3 DNA: TGCAGTGCTAGAGATTGGGCATCGGACACCTTC; CDR3 length: 11; V gene: TRBV20-1; J gene: TRBJ1-2; D gene: NA; clone size: few
CDR3 protein: CATSDPALGEQFF; CDR3 DNA: TGTGCCACCAGTGACCCAGCCTTGGGTGAGCAGTTCTTC; CDR3 length: 13; V gene: TRBV24-1; J gene: TRBJ2-1; D gene: NA; clone size: few
CDR3 protein: CATSDPGLLGTDTQYF; CDR3 DNA: TGTGCCACCAGTGATCCGGGACTCCTAGGCACAGATACGCAGTATTTT; CDR3 length: 16; V gene: TRBV24-1; J gene: TRBJ2-3; D gene: NA; clone size: NA
CDR3 protein: CASSQYNIAGDLDEQFF; CDR3 DNA: TGTGCCAGCAGTCAGTATAATATAGCGGGGGATCTCGATGAGCAGTTCTTC; CDR3 length: 17; V gene: TRBV7-3; J gene: TRBJ2-1; D gene: TRBD2; clone size: few
CDR3 protein: CASSRSQGPETQYF; CDR3 DNA: TGTGCCAGCAGCCGCTCTCAGGGGCCCGAGACCCAGTACTTC; CDR3 length: 14; V gene: TRBV7-2; J gene: TRBJ2-5; D gene: NA; clone size: NA
CDR3 protein: CASSPRPILGDREDEKLFF; CDR3 DNA: TGTGCCAGCTCACCACGACCGATACTCGGGGACAGGGAGGATGAAAAACTGTTTTTT; CDR3 length: 19; V gene: TRBV18; J gene: TRBJ1-4; D gene: TRBD1; clone size: NA
CDR3 protein: CASSVTANTDTQYF; CDR3 DNA: TGTGCCAGCAGTGTAACAGCTAACACAGATACGCAGTATTTT; CDR3 length: 14; V gene: TRBV2; J gene: TRBJ2-3; D gene: NA; clone size: few
CDR3 protein: CASSSLQGWDTQYF; CDR3 DNA: TGCGCCAGCAGCTCCCTACAGGGGTGGGATACGCAGTATTTT; CDR3 length: 14; V gene: TRBV5-1; J gene: TRBJ2-3; D gene: TRBD1; clone size: NA
CDR3 protein: CASRQGPRAGELFF; CDR3 DNA: TGTGCCAGCAGGCAGGGGCCTCGGGCCGGGGAGCTGTTTTTT; CDR3 length: 14; V gene: TRBV12-3/TRBV12-4; J gene: TRBJ2-2; D gene: NA; clone size: NA
CDR3 protein: CASSLYGTSGNEQFF; CDR3 DNA: TGCGCCAGCAGCCTATACGGGACTAGCGGAAATGAGCAGTTCTTC; CDR3 length: 15; V gene: TRBV5-1; J gene: TRBJ2-1; D gene: TRBD2; clone size: NA
CDR3 protein: CASSPTGGARTGELFF; CDR3 DNA: TGTGCCAGCAGTCCAACAGGGGGCGCAAGGACCGGGGAGCTGTTTTTT; CDR3 length: 16; V gene: TRBV6-1; J gene: TRBJ2-2; D gene: TRBD1; clone size: NA
CDR3 protein: CASSPSDSRGAFF; CDR3 DNA: TGTGCCAGCTCACCCTCGGACAGCCGAGGGGCTTTCTTT; CDR3 length: 13; V gene: TRBV18; J gene: TRBJ1-1; D gene: NA; clone size: few
CDR3 protein: CASSQGHSYGYTF; CDR3 DNA: TGTGCCAGCAGCCAAGGACACAGCTATGGCTACACCTTC; CDR3 length: 13; V gene: TRBV13; J gene: TRBJ1-2; D gene: NA; clone size: few
CDR3 protein: CAWSRTLRWVTMNTEAFF; CDR3 DNA: TGTGCCTGGAGTAGAACCTTACGGTGGGTTACGATGAACACTGAAGCTTTCTTT; CDR3 length: 18; V gene: TRBV30; J gene: TRBJ1-1; D gene: NA; clone size: NA